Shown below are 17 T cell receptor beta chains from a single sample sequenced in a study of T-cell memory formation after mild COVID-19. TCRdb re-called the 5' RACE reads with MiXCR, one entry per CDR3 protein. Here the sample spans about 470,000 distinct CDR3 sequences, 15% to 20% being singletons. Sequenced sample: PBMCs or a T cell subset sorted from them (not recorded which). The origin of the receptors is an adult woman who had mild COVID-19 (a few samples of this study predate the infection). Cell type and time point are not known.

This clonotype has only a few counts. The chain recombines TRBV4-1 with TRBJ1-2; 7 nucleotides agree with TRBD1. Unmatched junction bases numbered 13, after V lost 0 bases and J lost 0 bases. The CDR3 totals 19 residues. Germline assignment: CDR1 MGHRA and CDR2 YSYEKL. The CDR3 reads CASSQEPPSPGQTNYGYTF. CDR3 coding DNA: TGCGCCAGCAGCCAAGAACCCCCCTCCCCGGGACAGACTAACTATGGCTACACCTTC.

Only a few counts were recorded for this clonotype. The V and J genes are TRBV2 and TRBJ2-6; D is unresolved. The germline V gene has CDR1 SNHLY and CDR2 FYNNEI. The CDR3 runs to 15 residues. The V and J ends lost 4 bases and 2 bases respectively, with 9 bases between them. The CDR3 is CASSAQLAGANVLTF. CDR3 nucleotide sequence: TGTGCCAGCAGTGCCCAACTGGCTGGGGCCAACGTCCTGACTTTC.

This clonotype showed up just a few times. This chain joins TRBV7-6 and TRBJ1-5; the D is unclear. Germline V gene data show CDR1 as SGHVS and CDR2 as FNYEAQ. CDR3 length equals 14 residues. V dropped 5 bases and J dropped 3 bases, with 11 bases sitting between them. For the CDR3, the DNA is TGTGCCAGCAGCGCCGGGATTTACAATCAGCCCCAGCATTTT. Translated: CASSAGIYNQPQHF.

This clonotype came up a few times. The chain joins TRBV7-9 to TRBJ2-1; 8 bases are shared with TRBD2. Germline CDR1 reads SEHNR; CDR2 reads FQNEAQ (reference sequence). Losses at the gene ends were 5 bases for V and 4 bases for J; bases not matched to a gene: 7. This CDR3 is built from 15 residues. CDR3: CASSQRETGYNEQFF. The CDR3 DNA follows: TGTGCCAGCAGCCAGCGGGAGACGGGATACAATGAGCAGTTCTTC.

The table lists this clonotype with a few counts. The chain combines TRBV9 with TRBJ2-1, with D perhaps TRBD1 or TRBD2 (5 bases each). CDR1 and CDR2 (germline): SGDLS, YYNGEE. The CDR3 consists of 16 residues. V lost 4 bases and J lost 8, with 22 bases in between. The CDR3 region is CASSSRGAPIADEQFF. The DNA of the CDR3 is TGTGCCAGCAGCTCGCGAGGGGCCCCGATAGCTGATGAGCAGTTCTTC.

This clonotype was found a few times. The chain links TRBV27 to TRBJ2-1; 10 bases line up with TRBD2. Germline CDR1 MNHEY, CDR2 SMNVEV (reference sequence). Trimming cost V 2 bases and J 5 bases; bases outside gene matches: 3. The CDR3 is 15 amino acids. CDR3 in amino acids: CASSLGTSVNNEQFF. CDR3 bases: TGTGCCAGCAGTTTAGGGACTAGCGTTAACAATGAGCAGTTCTTC.

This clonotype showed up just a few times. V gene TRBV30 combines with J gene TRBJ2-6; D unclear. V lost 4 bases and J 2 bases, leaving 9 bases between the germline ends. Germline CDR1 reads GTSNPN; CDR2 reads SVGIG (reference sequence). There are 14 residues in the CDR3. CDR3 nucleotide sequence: TGTGCCTGGAACAATGGTGCTGGGGCCAACGTCCTGACTTTC. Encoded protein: CAWNNGAGANVLTF. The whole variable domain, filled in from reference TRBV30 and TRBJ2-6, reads SQTIHQWPATLVQPVGSPLSLECTVEGTSNPNLYWYRQAAGRGLQLLFYSVGIGQISSEVPQNLSASRPQDRQFILSSKKLLLSDSGFYLCAWNNGAGANVLTFGAGSRLTVL.

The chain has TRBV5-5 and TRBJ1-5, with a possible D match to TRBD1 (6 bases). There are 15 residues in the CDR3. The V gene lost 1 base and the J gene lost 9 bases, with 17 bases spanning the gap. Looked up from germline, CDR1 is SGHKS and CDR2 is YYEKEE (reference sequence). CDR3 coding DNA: TGTGCCAGCAGCTTGAAGGGGGGGCATGATCGGCCCCAGCATTTT. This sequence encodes CASSLKGGHDRPQHF.

CDR3 sequence reads: CSARPGFRQTQYF. The CDR3 nucleotides are TGCAGTGCCCGCCCGGGTTTCAGGCAGACCCAGTACTTC. The chain recombines TRBV20-1 with TRBJ2-5, with D hard to call. V lost 6 bases and J 6 bases, leaving 17 bases between the germline ends. The germline CDR1 and CDR2 sequences are DFQATT and SNEGSKA (reference sequence). CDR3 size: 13 residues.

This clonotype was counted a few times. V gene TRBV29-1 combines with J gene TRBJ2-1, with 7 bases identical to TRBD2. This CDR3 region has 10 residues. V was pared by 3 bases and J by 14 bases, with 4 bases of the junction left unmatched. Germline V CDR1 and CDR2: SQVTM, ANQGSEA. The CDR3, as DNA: TGCAGCGTTGACCGGGAGGTGGAGTTCTTC. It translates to CSVDREVEFF.

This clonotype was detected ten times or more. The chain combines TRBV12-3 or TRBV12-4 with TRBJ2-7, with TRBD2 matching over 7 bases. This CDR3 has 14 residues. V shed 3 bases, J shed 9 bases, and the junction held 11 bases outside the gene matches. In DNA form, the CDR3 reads TGTGCCAGCAGTTTGGGGGGGGAAGTAAAAGTGCAGTACTTC. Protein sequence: CASSLGGEVKVQYF.

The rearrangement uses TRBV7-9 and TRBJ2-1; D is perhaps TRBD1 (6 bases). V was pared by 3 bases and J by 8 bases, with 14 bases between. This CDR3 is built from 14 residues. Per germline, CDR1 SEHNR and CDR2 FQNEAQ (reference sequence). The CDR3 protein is CASSFGGVNYEQFF. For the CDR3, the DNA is TGTGCCAGCAGCTTTGGGGGCGTAAACTATGAGCAGTTCTTC.

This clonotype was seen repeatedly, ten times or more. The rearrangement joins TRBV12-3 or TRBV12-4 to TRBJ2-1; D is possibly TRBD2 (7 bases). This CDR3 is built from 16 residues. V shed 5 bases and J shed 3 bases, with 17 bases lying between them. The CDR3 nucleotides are TGTGCCAGCAGTCCAGAGGGGGGAGGGTACTACAATGAGCAGTTCTTC. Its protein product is CASSPEGGGYYNEQFF.

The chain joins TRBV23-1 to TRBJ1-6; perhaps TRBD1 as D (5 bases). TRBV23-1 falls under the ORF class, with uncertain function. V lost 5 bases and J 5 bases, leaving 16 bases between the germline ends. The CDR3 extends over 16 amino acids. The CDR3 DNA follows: TGCGCCAGCAGTTCGTGCAAGTCGGGGGATAATTCACCCCTCCACTTT. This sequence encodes CASSSCKSGDNSPLHF.

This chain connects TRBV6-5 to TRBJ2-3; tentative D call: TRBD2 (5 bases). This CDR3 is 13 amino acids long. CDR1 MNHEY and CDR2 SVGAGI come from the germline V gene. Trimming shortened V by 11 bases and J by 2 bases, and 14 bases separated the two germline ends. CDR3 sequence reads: CAVKRAVTDTQYF. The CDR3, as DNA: TGTGCCGTAAAGAGGGCTGTCACAGATACGCAGTATTTT.

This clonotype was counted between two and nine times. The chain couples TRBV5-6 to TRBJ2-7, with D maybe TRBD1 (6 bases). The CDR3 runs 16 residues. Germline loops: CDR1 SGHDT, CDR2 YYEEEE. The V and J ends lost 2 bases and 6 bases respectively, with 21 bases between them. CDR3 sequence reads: CASSFAPDSGAAEQYF. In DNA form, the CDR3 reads TGTGCCAGCAGCTTTGCTCCGGACAGTGGAGCGGCCGAGCAGTACTTC.

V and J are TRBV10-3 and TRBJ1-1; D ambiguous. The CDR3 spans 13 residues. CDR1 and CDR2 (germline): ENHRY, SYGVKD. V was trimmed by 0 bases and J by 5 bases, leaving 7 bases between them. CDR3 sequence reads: CAISESPQTEAFF. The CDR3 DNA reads TGTGCCATCAGTGAGTCCCCCCAAACTGAAGCTTTCTTT.